One sample yielded the 8 T cell receptor beta chains listed below, sequenced in a study of shared clonotypes between healthy human individuals. Using immunoSEQ multiplex PCR, the repertoire was profiled, and TCRdb retains in-frame clones only, with some absent. The sample carries roughly 590,000 clones, about 95% recorded once. CD45RO-negative, CCR7-positively selected cells formed the naive CD8 fraction, excluding terminally differentiated effector memory CD45RA+ cells. Sequenced material: naive CD8+ T cells sorted from blood. Source of these receptors: a young woman in good health.

The genes are TRBV5-1 and TRBJ2-7; 7 bases are a match to TRBD1. Trimming took 2 bases from V and 3 from J; bases not matched to a gene: 8. The germline V gene has CDR1 SGHRS and CDR2 YFSETQ. This CDR3 has 15 amino acids. The CDR3 loop is CASSFDFDRVYEQYF. The CDR3 nucleotides are TGCGCCAGCAGCTTTGACTTCGACAGGGTCTACGAGCAGTACTTC.

This clone has a single count. J is TRBJ2-7 and V is TRBV5-4; D is tentatively TRBD1 or TRBD2 (5 bases each). CDR1 and CDR2 from the germline V gene are SGHNT and YYREEE (reference sequence). Trimming cost V 4 bases and J 2 bases, with 13 bases left between them. The CDR3 has 14 residues. In DNA form, the CDR3 reads TGTGCCAGCAGCGCCGGTTGGGGGACCTACGAGCAGTACTTC. Residues: CASSAGWGTYEQYF.

The rearrangement joins TRBV7-9 to TRBJ2-7; 11 nucleotides align to TRBD2. Germline V gene lookup returns CDR1 SEHNR and CDR2 FQNEAQ (reference sequence). V trimming: 5 bases; J trimming: 1 base; junction bases outside the gene matches: 13. The CDR3 is 18 amino acids. This chain's CDR3 is CASSTGLAELGASYEQYF. CDR3 in DNA: TGTGCCAGCAGCACGGGACTAGCGGAGCTAGGAGCGTCCTACGAGCAGTACTTC.

The chain links TRBV28 to TRBJ1-2; D is possibly TRBD1 (5 bases). The CDR3 is 13 residues long. Germline CDR1 reads MDHEN; CDR2 reads SYDVKM. V was shortened by 4 bases and J by 1 base, with 7 bases between the two germline ends. The CDR3 sequence is CASSYRINYGYTF. DNA for the CDR3: TGTGCCAGCAGTTACAGGATTAACTATGGCTACACCTTC.

The V and J genes are TRBV13 and TRBJ1-5; D is perhaps TRBD1 (6 bases). CDR1 is PRHDT, CDR2 FYEKMQ, per germline (reference sequence). The CDR3 consists of 13 residues. V lost 5 bases and J 4 bases, leaving 9 bases between the germline ends. The CDR3 here is CASSPQGNQPQHF. In DNA form, the CDR3 reads TGTGCCAGCAGCCCGCAGGGGAATCAGCCCCAGCATTTT.

The rearrangement joins TRBV4-1 to TRBJ2-5, with 7 bases lining up with TRBD1. V was pared by 0 bases and J by 4 bases, with 5 bases of the junction left unmatched. CDR1 and CDR2 from the germline V gene are MGHRA and YSYEKL. The CDR3 has 15 amino acids. CDR3: CASSQDLPGGETQYF. As DNA, the CDR3 is TGCGCCAGCAGCCAAGATCTCCCAGGGGGAGAGACCCAGTACTTC.

V gene TRBV10-2 combines with J gene TRBJ2-4; D might be TRBD1 or TRBD2, each matching 6 bases. V gave up 6 bases and J gave up 15 bases, with 18 bases separating them. The germline gives CDR1 WSHSY, CDR2 SAAADI. CDR3 length equals 12 residues. Here the CDR3 DNA reads TGCGCCAGCAGCGACCTGGGGGGCCCTCGGTACTTC. Translated: CASSDLGGPRYF.

The chain combines TRBV5-1 with TRBJ2-3, with 9 bases fitting TRBD2. The CDR3 is 16 residues long. Germline values: CDR1 SGHRS, CDR2 YFSETQ. Unmatched junction bases numbered 4, after V lost 0 bases and J lost 2 bases. The CDR3 sequence is CASSLDSSGTTDTQYF. The CDR3 nucleotides are TGCGCCAGCAGCTTGGACTCTAGCGGGACCACAGATACGCAGTATTTT.